These T cell receptor beta chains were read from a single sample in a study of PD-1 blockade in classical Hodgkin lymphoma. Using immunoSEQ multiplex PCR, the repertoire was profiled, and TCRdb retains in-frame clones only, with some absent. The sample holds about 35,000 clones; roughly 90% are singletons and the top ten take 0.2% to 0.3%. The source was CD4+ T cells from blood, collected at baseline. Receptors originate from a human donor with classical Hodgkin lymphoma. CDR3s include the opening cysteine and the closing phenylalanine or tryptophan.

cdr3_length: 14
v_call: TRBV19
cdr3_aa: CASSRTDRKETQYF

cdr3_length: 14
v_call: TRBV27
cdr3_aa: CASSPGQMNTEAFF

cdr3_length: 20
v_call: TRBV5-1
cdr3_aa: CASSPDPGLAGGPNTGELFF

cdr3_length: 14
v_call: TRBV5-1
cdr3_aa: CASSPGRLKYEQYF

cdr3_length: 13
v_call: TRBV6-1
cdr3_aa: CASSVGEDTEAFF

cdr3_length: 13
v_call: TRBV10-3
cdr3_aa: CAISGLTGNTIYF

cdr3_length: 17
v_call: TRBV21-1
cdr3_aa: CASSKEGLAGVRDTQYF

cdr3_length: 15
v_call: TRBV5-4
cdr3_aa: CASRQGTDGSYEQYF

cdr3_length: 15
v_call: TRBV5-1
cdr3_aa: CASSLEARQWETQYF

cdr3_length: 13
v_call: TRBV19
cdr3_aa: CASSIWTLREQYF

cdr3_length: 16
v_call: TRBV19
cdr3_aa: CASSWGPSYSNQPQHF

cdr3_length: 18
v_call: TRBV28
cdr3_aa: CASSQAGLAGGVSYEQYF

cdr3_length: 16
v_call: TRBV7-9
cdr3_aa: CASSRLAGTGGREMFF

cdr3_length: 13
v_call: TRBV11-2
cdr3_aa: CASSAGSSYEQYF

cdr3_length: 15
v_call: TRBV5-1
cdr3_aa: CASTRELAPPNEQFF

cdr3_length: 16
v_call: TRBV7-9
cdr3_aa: CASSPRTSGNNLEQYF

cdr3_length: 12
v_call: TRBV6-1
cdr3_aa: CASREPGNTIYF

cdr3_length: 17
v_call: TRBV19
cdr3_aa: CASSMGAPRALDETQYF

cdr3_length: 16
v_call: TRBV18
cdr3_aa: CASSLVGQASGNTIYF

cdr3_length: 14
v_call: TRBV27
cdr3_aa: CASSLGSGSNEQFF

cdr3_length: 14
v_call: TRBV28
cdr3_aa: CASLRGGREETQYF

cdr3_length: 15
v_call: TRBV5-6
cdr3_aa: CASSLVASLSDTQYF

cdr3_length: 12
v_call: TRBV5-6
cdr3_aa: CASSVKGETQYF

cdr3_length: 13
v_call: TRBV5-1
cdr3_aa: CASSAQISYEQYF

cdr3_length: 19
v_call: TRBV2
cdr3_aa: CASSDSSSGTSGGIYEQYF

cdr3_length: 14
v_call: TRBV6-5
cdr3_aa: CASSYQPSGNTIYF

cdr3_length: 15
v_call: TRBV14
cdr3_aa: CASSQAMGGSYGYTF

cdr3_length: 13
v_call: TRBV5-4
cdr3_aa: CASSLAGSETQYF

cdr3_length: 17
v_call: TRBV28
cdr3_aa: CASSWTFLVLSNQPQHF

cdr3_length: 16
v_call: TRBV6-5
cdr3_aa: CASSYFRGMGNTEAFF

cdr3_length: 16
v_call: TRBV5-1
cdr3_aa: CASSPPGTEDTGELFF

cdr3_length: 15
v_call: TRBV27
cdr3_aa: CASSRTNAGNQPQHF

cdr3_length: 12
v_call: TRBV6-1
cdr3_aa: CASSEEGYGYTF

cdr3_length: 16
v_call: TRBV4-2
cdr3_aa: CASSQEGGTGESPLHF

cdr3_length: 18
v_call: TRBV11-1
cdr3_aa: CASSPNLAGGRWANVLTF

cdr3_length: 17
v_call: TRBV4-1
cdr3_aa: CASSRILFIAGRDEQYF